The rows below give T cell receptor beta chains drawn from one sample of a study of a mutant IDH1 vaccine in newly diagnosed glioma. The assay was immunoSEQ multiplex PCR, and TCRdb's table has in-frame clones only and misses some. This table has some 61,000 clones, 65% to 90% appearing once. The sequences come from PBMCs, collected from a glioma patient treated with radiotherapy, temozolomide or both. These receptors were taken from a man between 25 and 39 years old with glioma. Both conserved end residues are part of each CDR3. The D gene is left open where the match is weak. A clone size is listed for some rows: how often the clone was seen (once, few, many), or a class if it is expanded.

d_call	j_call	clone_size	v_call	cdr3_nt	cdr3_aa
.	TRBJ1-3	.	TRBV6-1	TGTGCCAGCAGTGAACTATCAGGGATCGGAAACACCATATATTTT	CASSELSGIGNTIYF
TRBD1	TRBJ1-3	.	TRBV18	TGTGCCAGCTCACCGGGACAGAGAACCTTTTACTCTGGAAACACCATATATTTT	CASSPGQRTFYSGNTIYF
TRBD2	TRBJ2-1	.	TRBV19	TGTGCCAGTAAACGCGGGGGGGCCGGAAATGAGCAGTTCTTC	CASKRGGAGNEQFF
TRBD2	TRBJ2-1	.	TRBV4-1	TGCGCCAGCAGCTCCTCCGGGACTAGCGGGGGGGATGAGCAGTTCTTC	CASSSSGTSGGDEQFF
.	TRBJ2-5	.	TRBV28	TGTGCCAGCAGTTTATTTCGGGGTGGGCGACCTGGGGAGACCCAGTACTTC	CASSLFRGGRPGETQYF
.	TRBJ1-1	.	TRBV11-2	TGTGCCAGCAGCTTAGTGAGAGGGAGCACTGAAGCTTTCTTT	CASSLVRGSTEAFF
.	TRBJ1-2	once	TRBV5-6	TGTGCCAGCAGCTTTGGGTCATCCCCTGAGGGCTACACCTTC	CASSFGSSPEGYTF
TRBD2	TRBJ2-1	once	TRBV7-9	TGTGCCAGCAGCTCCCGGGGTAGCGGGGACAATGAGCAGTTCTTC	CASSSRGSGDNEQFF
TRBD1	TRBJ1-5	.	TRBV4-1	TGCGCCAGCAGCCTAAGACAGGGTTTGAGCAATCAGCCCCAGCATTTT	CASSLRQGLSNQPQHF
.	TRBJ1-1	.	TRBV19	TGTGCCAGTAGCGACAGGTACACTGAAGCCTTCTTT	CASSDRYTEAFF
.	TRBJ2-7	.	TRBV19	TGTGCCAGTGGTAATAACAGGGACCCTTCCTACGAGCAGTACTTC	CASGNNRDPSYEQYF
TRBD1	TRBJ1-4	.	TRBV5-1	TGCGCCAGCAGCTTGGCCGGACAGGGCGGTAATGAAAAACTGTTTTTT	CASSLAGQGGNEKLFF
TRBD2	TRBJ2-3	.	TRBV7-2	TGTGCCAGCAGCTTAAATGCGGGGGGGCCGACAGATACGCAGTATTTT	CASSLNAGGPTDTQYF
TRBD2	TRBJ2-3	.	TRBV5-1	TGCGCCAGCAGCCCCTACGGGGGGGCCGGCACAGATACGCAGTATTTT	CASSPYGGAGTDTQYF
TRBD1	TRBJ1-1	.	TRBV6-5	TGTGCCAGCGGGACAGTGAACACTGAAGCTTTCTTT	CASGTVNTEAFF
.	TRBJ1-2	.	TRBV6-1	TGTGCCAGCAGTGAAGGTGGGGACCCCCTATATGGCTACACCTTC	CASSEGGDPLYGYTF
TRBD1	TRBJ1-1	.	TRBV6-5	TGTGCCAGCAGCCGGGGACAGGGGTTCACTGAAGCTTTCTTT	CASSRGQGFTEAFF
.	TRBJ1-1	.	TRBV6-4	TGTGCCAGCAGTGGAGGGCCGAACACTGAAGCTTTCTTT	CASSGGPNTEAFF
.	TRBJ1-1	.	TRBV9	TGTGCCAGCAGCGGAGGACACCCCCGCACTGAAGCTTTCTTT	CASSGGHPRTEAFF
.	TRBJ2-1	.	TRBV28	TGTGCCAGCACAGGGGTAGGTTCGACTTACAATGAGCAGTTCTTC	CASTGVGSTYNEQFF
TRBD1	TRBJ1-1	few	TRBV5-1	TGCGCCAGCAGCTCGGGACAGGCGGGGAACACTGAAGCTTTCTTT	CASSSGQAGNTEAFF
.	TRBJ2-3	.	TRBV19	TGTGCCAGTACCCGGACAGACCCTAGCACAGATACGCAGTATTTT	CASTRTDPSTDTQYF
TRBD2	TRBJ2-7	.	TRBV28	TGTGCCAGCAGCACCACGGGGCGCGGGGGTTACGAGCAGTACTTC	CASSTTGRGGYEQYF
.	TRBJ2-7	.	TRBV21-1	TGTGCCAGCAGCGCAACGGGACAGGGGGTGTACGAGCAGTACTTC	CASSATGQGVYEQYF
TRBD1	TRBJ1-6	.	TRBV5-5	TGTGCCAGCAGCTTGCAGGGGGCAGGATCACCCCTCCACTTT	CASSLQGAGSPLHF
TRBD2	TRBJ2-3	.	TRBV10-2	TGCGCCAGCAGGAGTAGCGGGGTGGGAGATACGCAGTATTTT	CASRSSGVGDTQYF
.	TRBJ2-1	.	TRBV13	TGTGCCAGCAGCTTAGCGGGGACCCTCTACAATGAGCAGTTCTTC	CASSLAGTLYNEQFF
TRBD1	TRBJ1-2	.	TRBV28	TGTGCCAGCAGGCCTCGGGGTGTACAGGGGAACGGCTACACCTTC	CASRPRGVQGNGYTF
.	TRBJ2-2	.	TRBV20-1	TGCAGTGCTAGACAACACCGGGGAGCTGTTTTT	CSARQHRGAVF
.	TRBJ2-7	.	TRBV14	TGTGCCAGCAGCCAATGGGGGAGATACTACGAGCAGTACTTC	CASSQWGRYYEQYF
.	TRBJ2-7	.	TRBV5-8	TGTGCCAGCAGCTTCAGGGTAACCGGAGCCTACGAGCAGTACTTC	CASSFRVTGAYEQYF
.	TRBJ2-1	.	TRBV7-2	TGTGCCAGCAGGTCCTACAATGAGCAGTTCTTC	CASRSYNEQFF
TRBD2	TRBJ2-4	.	TRBV9	TGTGCCAGCAGCCATTCTAGCGGGGGGCCGGCCCAAAACATTCAGTACTTC	CASSHSSGGPAQNIQYF
TRBD1	TRBJ1-6	.	TRBV4-1	TGCGCCAGCAGCCAATGGACAGGAGCACCCCTCCACTTT	CASSQWTGAPLHF
.	TRBJ2-3	.	TRBV9	TGTGCCAGCAGCGTTTCACTACTGTCGACAGATACGCAGTATTTT	CASSVSLLSTDTQYF
.	TRBJ2-3	once	TRBV18	TGTGCCAGCTCACCACCCTCGGCAGGGAGGTACACAGATACGCAGTATTTT	CASSPPSAGRYTDTQYF
.	TRBJ2-3	.	TRBV5-1	TGCGCCAGCAATCCGGGCCAGCGCACAGATACGCAGTATTTT	CASNPGQRTDTQYF
TRBD1	TRBJ1-3	.	TRBV6-6	TGTGCCAGCAGTTATTCGACAGGGTACTCTGGAAACACCATATATTTT	CASSYSTGYSGNTIYF
TRBD1	TRBJ1-4	.	TRBV6-5	TGTGCCAGCAGTTACCAAGGACAGGGTTGGGAAAAACTGTTTTTT	CASSYQGQGWEKLFF
.	TRBJ1-2	.	TRBV2	TGTGCCAGCAGTGAATGGGCTTCTAACTATGGCTACACCTTC	CASSEWASNYGYTF